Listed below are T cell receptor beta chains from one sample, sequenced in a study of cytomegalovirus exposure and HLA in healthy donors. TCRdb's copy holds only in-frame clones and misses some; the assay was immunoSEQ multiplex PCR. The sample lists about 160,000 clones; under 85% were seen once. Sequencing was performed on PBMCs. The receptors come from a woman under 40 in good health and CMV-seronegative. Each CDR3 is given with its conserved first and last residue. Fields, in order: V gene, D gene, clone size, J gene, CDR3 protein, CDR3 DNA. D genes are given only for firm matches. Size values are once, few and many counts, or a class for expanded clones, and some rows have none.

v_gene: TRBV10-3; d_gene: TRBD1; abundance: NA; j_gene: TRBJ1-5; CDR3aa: CAIRTDRDSNQPQHF; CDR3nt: TGTGCCATCAGAACCGACAGGGATAGCAATCAGCCCCAGCATTTT
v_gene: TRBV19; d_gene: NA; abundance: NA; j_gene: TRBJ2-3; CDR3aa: CASSIGTPRTASTDTQYF; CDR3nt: TGTGCCAGTAGTATAGGAACTCCTAGGACAGCCAGCACAGATACGCAGTATTTT
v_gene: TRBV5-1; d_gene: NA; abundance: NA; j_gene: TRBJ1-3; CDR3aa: CASSLAAGHSGNTIYF; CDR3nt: TGCGCCAGCAGCTTGGCCGCCGGACACTCTGGAAACACCATATATTTT
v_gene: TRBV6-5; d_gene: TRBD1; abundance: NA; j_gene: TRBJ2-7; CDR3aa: CASSVFDRDGEQYF; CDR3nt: TGTGCCAGCAGTGTTTTTGACAGGGACGGCGAGCAGTACTTC
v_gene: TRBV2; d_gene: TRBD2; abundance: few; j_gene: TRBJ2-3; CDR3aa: CASSGLAGGTDTQYF; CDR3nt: TGTGCCAGCTCTGGACTAGCGGGGGGCACAGATACGCAGTATTTT
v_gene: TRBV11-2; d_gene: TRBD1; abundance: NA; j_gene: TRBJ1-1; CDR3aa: CASSNKPGGSTEAFF; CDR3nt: TGTGCCAGCAGCAACAAACCAGGGGGGAGCACTGAAGCTTTCTTT
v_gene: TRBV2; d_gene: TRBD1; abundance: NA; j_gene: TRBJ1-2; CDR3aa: CASSEEAGGDYGYTF; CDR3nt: TGTGCCAGCAGTGAGGAGGCAGGGGGAGACTATGGCTACACCTTC
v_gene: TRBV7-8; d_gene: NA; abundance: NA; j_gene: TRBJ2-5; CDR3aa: CASSLWEWTAPGETQYF; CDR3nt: TGTGCCAGCAGCTTATGGGAGTGGACAGCCCCCGGGGAGACCCAGTACTTC
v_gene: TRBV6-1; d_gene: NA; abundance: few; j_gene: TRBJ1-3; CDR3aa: CASSEASGSGNTIYF; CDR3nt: TGTGCCAGCAGTGAAGCATCCGGGTCGGGAAACACCATATATTTT
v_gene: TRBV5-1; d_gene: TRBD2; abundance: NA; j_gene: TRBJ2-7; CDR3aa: CASNPGGSYEQYF; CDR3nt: TGCGCCAGCAACCCGGGGGGCTCCTACGAGCAGTACTTC
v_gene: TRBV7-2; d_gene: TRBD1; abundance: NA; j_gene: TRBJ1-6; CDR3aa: CASSLGTGVGSPLHF; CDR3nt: TGTGCCAGCAGCTTAGGGACAGGAGTAGGTTCACCCCTCCACTTT
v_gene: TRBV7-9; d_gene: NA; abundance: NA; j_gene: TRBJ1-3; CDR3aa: CASSFGQTRNTIYF; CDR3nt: TGTGCCAGCAGCTTTGGACAGACAAGAAACACCATATATTTT
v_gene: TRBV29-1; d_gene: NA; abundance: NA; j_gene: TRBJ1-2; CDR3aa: CSTVPRAGGVSYTF; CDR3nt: TGCAGCACCGTTCCGCGGGCCGGGGGGGTGAGCTACACCTTC
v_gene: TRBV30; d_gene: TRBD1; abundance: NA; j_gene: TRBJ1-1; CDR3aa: CAWGTGGNTEAFF; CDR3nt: TGTGCCTGGGGGACAGGGGGCAACACTGAAGCTTTCTTT
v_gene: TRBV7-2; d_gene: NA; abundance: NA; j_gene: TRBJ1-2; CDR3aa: CASSSNRGGYGYTF; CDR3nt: TGTGCCAGCAGCTCCAACCGCGGGGGGTATGGCTACACCTTC
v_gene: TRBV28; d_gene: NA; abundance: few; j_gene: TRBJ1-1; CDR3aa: CASSSRLTSGTEAFF; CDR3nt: TGTGCCAGCAGTTCCCGCTTGACGTCAGGTACTGAAGCTTTCTTT
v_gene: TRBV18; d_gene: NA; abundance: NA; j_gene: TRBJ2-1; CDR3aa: CASSPGSDKPGFF; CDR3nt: TGTGCCAGCTCACCGGGCTCGGACAAACCCGGGTTCTTC
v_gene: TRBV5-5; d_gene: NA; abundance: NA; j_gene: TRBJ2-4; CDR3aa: CASSPEPRLKAAKNIQYF; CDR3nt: TGTGCCAGCAGCCCGGAACCCAGGTTAAAGGCAGCCAAAAACATTCAGTACTTC
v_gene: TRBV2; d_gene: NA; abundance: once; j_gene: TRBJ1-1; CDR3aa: CASSLTPSTEAFF; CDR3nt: TGTGCCAGCAGCTTAACCCCTAGTACTGAAGCTTTCTTT
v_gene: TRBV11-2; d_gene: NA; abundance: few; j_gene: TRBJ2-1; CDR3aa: CASRSLGGRRYNEQFF; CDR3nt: TGTGCCAGCAGATCACTAGGAGGAAGGCGATACAATGAGCAGTTCTTC
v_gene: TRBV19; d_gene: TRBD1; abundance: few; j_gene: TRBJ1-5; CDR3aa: CASSPNRGPRAQHF; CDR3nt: TGTGCCAGTAGTCCAAACAGGGGGCCCAGGGCCCAGCATTTT
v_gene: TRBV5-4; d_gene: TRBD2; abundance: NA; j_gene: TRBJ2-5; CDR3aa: CASSLSGGSFETQYF; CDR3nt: TGTGCCAGCAGTCTTAGCGGGGGGTCCTTCGAGACCCAGTACTTC
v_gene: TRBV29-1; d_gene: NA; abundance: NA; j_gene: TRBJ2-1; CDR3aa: CSVEEGAVDEQFF; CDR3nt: TGCAGCGTTGAAGAGGGAGCGGTCGATGAGCAGTTCTTC
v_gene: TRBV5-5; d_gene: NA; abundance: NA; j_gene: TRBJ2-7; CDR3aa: CASSLEGDTYEQYF; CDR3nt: TGTGCCAGCAGCTTGGAAGGTGACACCTACGAGCAGTACTTC
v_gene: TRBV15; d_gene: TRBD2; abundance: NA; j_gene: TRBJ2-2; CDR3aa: CATSRKVGLAGQRGTGELFF; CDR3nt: TGTGCCACCAGCAGGAAAGTGGGACTAGCGGGTCAAAGAGGGACCGGGGAGCTGTTTTTT
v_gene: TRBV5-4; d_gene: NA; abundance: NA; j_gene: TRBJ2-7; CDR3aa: CASSFAQEITYEQYF; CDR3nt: TGTGCCAGCAGCTTTGCTCAGGAAATAACCTACGAGCAGTACTTC
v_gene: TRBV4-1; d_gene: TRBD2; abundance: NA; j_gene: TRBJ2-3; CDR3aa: CASSLETSGGAFYQTDTQYF; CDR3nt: TGCGCCAGCAGCCTGGAGACTAGCGGGGGGGCCTTTTATCAGACAGATACGCAGTATTTT
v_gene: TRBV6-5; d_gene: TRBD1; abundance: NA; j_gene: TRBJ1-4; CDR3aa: CASSRTTGREKLFF; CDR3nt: TGTGCCAGCAGTAGAACGACAGGGCGAGAAAAACTGTTTTTT
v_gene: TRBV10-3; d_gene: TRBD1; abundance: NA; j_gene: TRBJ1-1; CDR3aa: CAISETSGTGGTEAFF; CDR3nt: TGTGCCATCAGTGAGACATCCGGGACAGGGGGCACTGAAGCTTTCTTT
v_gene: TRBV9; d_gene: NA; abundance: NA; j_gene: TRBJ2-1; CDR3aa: CASSVAPPEGAGQFF; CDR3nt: TGTGCCAGCAGCGTAGCCCCGCCGGAGGGGGCAGGTCAGTTCTTC
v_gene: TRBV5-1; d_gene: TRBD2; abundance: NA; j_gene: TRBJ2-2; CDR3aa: CASSLSAGTNTGELFF; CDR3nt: TGCGCCAGCAGCTTGTCAGCGGGGACGAACACCGGGGAGCTGTTTTTT
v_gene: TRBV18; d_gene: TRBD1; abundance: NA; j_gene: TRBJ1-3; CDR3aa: CASSPIGQGILSSGNTIYF; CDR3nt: TGTGCCAGCTCACCGATCGGACAGGGGATTTTGAGCTCTGGAAACACCATATATTTT
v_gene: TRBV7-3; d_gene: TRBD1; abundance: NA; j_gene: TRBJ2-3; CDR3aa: CASRKDRGADTQYF; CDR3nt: TGTGCCAGCAGGAAGGACAGGGGGGCGGATACGCAGTATTTT
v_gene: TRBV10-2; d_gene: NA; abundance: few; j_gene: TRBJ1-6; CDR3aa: CASMEGPFSYNSPLHF; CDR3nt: TGCGCCAGCATGGAGGGCCCTTTCTCCTATAATTCACCCCTCCACTTT
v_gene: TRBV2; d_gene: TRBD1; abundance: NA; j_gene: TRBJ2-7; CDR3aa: CASSTGTGHAYF; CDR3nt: TGTGCCAGCAGCACCGGGACAGGCCATGCGTACTTC
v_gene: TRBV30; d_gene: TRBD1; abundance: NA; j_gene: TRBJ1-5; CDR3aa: CAWSSGGSQPQHF; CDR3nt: TGTGCCTGGAGTTCAGGGGGAAGTCAGCCCCAGCATTTT
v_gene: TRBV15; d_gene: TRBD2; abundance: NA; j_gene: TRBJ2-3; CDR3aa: CATAPTSGGASDTQYF; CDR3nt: TGTGCCACCGCCCCCACTAGCGGGGGGGCCTCGGATACGCAGTATTTT
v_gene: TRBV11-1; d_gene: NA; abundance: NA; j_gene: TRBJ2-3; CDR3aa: CASSSRTDTQYF; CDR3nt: TGTGCCAGCAGCTCCAGAACAGATACGCAGTATTTT
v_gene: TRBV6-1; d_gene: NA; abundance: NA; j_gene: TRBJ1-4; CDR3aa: CASSEAGLAEKLFF; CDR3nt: TGTGCCAGCAGTGAAGCCGGATTAGCAGAAAAACTGTTTTTT
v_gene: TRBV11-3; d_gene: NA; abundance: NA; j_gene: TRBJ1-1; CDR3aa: CASSYQEGTEAFF; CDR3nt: TGTGCCAGCAGTTATCAGGAGGGCACTGAAGCTTTCTTT
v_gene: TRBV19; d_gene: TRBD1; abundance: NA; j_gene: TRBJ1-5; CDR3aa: CASSRTGYSNQPQHF; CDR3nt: TGTGCCAGTAGCCGGACAGGGTATAGCAATCAGCCCCAGCATTTT
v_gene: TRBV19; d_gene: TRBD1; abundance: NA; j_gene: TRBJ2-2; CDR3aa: CASKSGTGRTGELFF; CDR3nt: TGTGCCAGTAAATCCGGGACAGGCCGCACCGGGGAGCTGTTTTTT
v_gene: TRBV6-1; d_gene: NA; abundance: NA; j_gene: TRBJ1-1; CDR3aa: CASSGGRAGGAEAFF; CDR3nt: TGTGCCAGCAGTGGGGGGCGGGCGGGAGGTGCTGAAGCTTTCTTT
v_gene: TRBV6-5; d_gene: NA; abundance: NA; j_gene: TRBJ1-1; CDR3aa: CASSYSEGNTEAFF; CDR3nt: TGTGCCAGCAGTTACTCGGAGGGAAACACTGAAGCTTTCTTT
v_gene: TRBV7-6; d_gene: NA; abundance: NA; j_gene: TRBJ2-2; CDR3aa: CASSSLTGGGRELFF; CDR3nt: TGTGCCAGCAGCTCCTTAACCGGGGGTGGCAGGGAGCTGTTTTTT
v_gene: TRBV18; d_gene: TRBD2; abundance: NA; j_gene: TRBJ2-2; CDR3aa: CASSPVAGGYTGELFF; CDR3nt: TGTGCCAGCTCACCAGTGGCGGGGGGCTACACCGGGGAGCTGTTTTTT
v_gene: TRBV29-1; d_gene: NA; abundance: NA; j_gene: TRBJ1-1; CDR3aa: CSVHRQVNTEAFF; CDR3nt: TGCAGCGTTCATCGGCAGGTGAACACTGAAGCTTTCTTT
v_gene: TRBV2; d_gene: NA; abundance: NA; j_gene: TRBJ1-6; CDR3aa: CASSEEGPHNSPLHF; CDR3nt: TGTGCCAGCAGTGAAGAGGGGCCTCATAATTCACCCCTCCACTTT
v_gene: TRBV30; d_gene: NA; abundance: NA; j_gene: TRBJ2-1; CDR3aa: CAWSPTGYSYNEQFF; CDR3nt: TGTGCCTGGAGCCCAACAGGGTACTCCTACAATGAGCAGTTCTTC
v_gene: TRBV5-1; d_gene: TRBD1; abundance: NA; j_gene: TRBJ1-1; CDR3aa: CASSGTRGVTEAFF; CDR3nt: TGCGCCAGCAGCGGAACCAGGGGGGTCACTGAAGCTTTCTTT
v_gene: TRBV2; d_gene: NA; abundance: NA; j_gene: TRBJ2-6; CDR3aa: CAGGVSGANVLTF; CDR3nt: TGTGCCGGAGGGGTATCTGGGGCCAACGTCCTGACTTTC
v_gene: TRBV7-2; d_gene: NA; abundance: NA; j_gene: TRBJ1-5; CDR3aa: CASSLTSYQPQHF; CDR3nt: TGTGCCAGCAGCCTCACTTCTTATCAGCCCCAGCATTTT
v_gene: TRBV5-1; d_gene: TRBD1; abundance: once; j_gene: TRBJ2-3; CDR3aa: CASSFDRGGDTQYF; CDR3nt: TGCGCCAGCAGCTTTGACAGGGGAGGAGATACGCAGTATTTT